The rows below give T cell receptor beta chains drawn from one sample of a study of T cell repertoires in cytomegalovirus infection. TCRdb recomputed calls from the reads with MiXCR, one row per CDR3 protein. Of more than 150,000 distinct CDR3 sequences in the sample, 15% to 20% were seen once. Material for sequencing was CD8+ T cells from PBMCs. Receptor source: a human donor in good health (CMV status not recorded). Some clones in this sample may be carry-over from other donors' samples. Both conserved end residues are part of each CDR3. A D gene is named only where the DNA matches it firmly. Only part of the rows carry a size: once, few, many, or a class if the clone is expanded.

14	TRBV14	TRBJ2-7	.	.	TGTGCCAGCAGCTTTACGACAGGCTCCTACGAGCAGTACTTC	CASSFTTGSYEQYF
12	TRBV10-2	TRBJ2-1	TRBD1	many	TGCGCCAGTCTCACAGGGGTCAATGAGCAGTTCTTC	CASLTGVNEQFF
16	TRBV4-3	TRBJ2-1	TRBD2	.	TGCGCCAGCAGCCAAGAGGCTAGCGGGGGATTCAATGAGCAGTTCTTC	CASSQEASGGFNEQFF
13	TRBV12-3/TRBV12-4	TRBJ1-2	.	few	TGTGCCAGCAGTTTAGCGATATTAGATGGCTACACCTTC	CASSLAILDGYTF
17	TRBV20-1	TRBJ2-1	.	few	TGCAGTGCCAAAGCGTCCAGACTAACCCTCGAGAGGCATGAGCAGTTCTTC	CSAKASRLTLERHEQFF
14	TRBV28	TRBJ2-7	TRBD2	.	TGTGCCAGCAGTTCGACTAGCGGGAGGGCCGAGCAGTACTTC	CASSSTSGRAEQYF
14	TRBV7-8	TRBJ2-5	.	.	TGTGCCAGCAGCTTAGAAGAGAATCAAGAGACCCAGTACTTC	CASSLEENQETQYF
13	TRBV28	TRBJ2-3	.	many	TGTGCCAGCAGGCCGGCTAGAGCAGATACGCAGTATTTT	CASRPARADTQYF
15	TRBV10-3	TRBJ2-1	.	medium-sized	TGTGCCATCAGTGAAGACTTTTCCCCTCGGAATGAGCAGTTCTTC	CAISEDFSPRNEQFF
13	TRBV4-3	TRBJ2-7	.	.	TGCGCCAGCAGCCAACAATATGACTACGAGCAGTACTTC	CASSQQYDYEQYF
13	TRBV9	TRBJ1-5	.	few	TGTGCCAGCAGCGTAGAGGGAAGGCAGCCCCAGCATTTT	CASSVEGRQPQHF
14	TRBV19	TRBJ2-7	.	few	TGTGCCACCAGAAGGTCAGGTTCGGCGGCCGAGCAGTACTTC	CATRRSGSAAEQYF
17	TRBV7-8	TRBJ2-5	TRBD2	few	TGTGCCAGCAGCTTAGTTGGCCAGCGGGAGTACGAAGAGACCCAGTACTTC	CASSLVGQREYEETQYF
16	TRBV19	TRBJ2-3	.	few	TGTGCCAGTAGTATGGGCAGGGAACTTGGCACAGATACGCAGTATTTT	CASSMGRELGTDTQYF
16	TRBV7-2	TRBJ2-3	.	.	TGTGCCAGCATCGAACTGGGGGAACCTAGCACAGATACGCAGTATTTT	CASIELGEPSTDTQYF
12	TRBV27	TRBJ2-1	.	.	TGTGCCAGCAGTTTATTGGGGGCTGAGCAGTTCTTC	CASSLLGAEQFF